Sequencing of this T cell receptor beta chain was carried out in a study of cytomegalovirus exposure and HLA in healthy donors. Study-wide findings and caveats: The number of N-insertions in an Asian-associated ancestry cluster was reportedly below the roughly 670-donor mean in a later analysis. According to an earlier analysis, most TCR beta V segments yielded productive rearrangements about 90% or about 30% of the time.

A word on this clone: The antigen remains undetermined.

PCR amplification relied on 60 Vbeta primers (plus 13 Jbeta primers). Sequenced by immunoSEQ multiplex PCR; TCRdb stores in-frame clones only, minus some. In the table there are 150,000 to 200,000 clones, 80% of which are singletons. The material sequenced was PBMCs. The source of this sequence is a young man in good health and CMV-seronegative.

The CDR3 protein is CASSSRPLSYEQYF. CDR3 DNA sequence: TGTGCCAGCAGCTCCAGGCCCCTCTCCTACGAGCAGTACTTC. This sequence joins TRBV21-1 and TRBJ2-7; the D call TRBD1 from the table was never checked on the DNA. TRBV21-1 is reported as a pseudogene. This CDR3 spans 14 amino acids.